This T cell receptor beta chain was retrieved from a study of shared clonotypes between healthy human individuals. Study-wide findings and caveats: The sharing of approximately 5.1% of naive CD4 clonotypes was seen across a few donors.

The data were produced by immunoSEQ multiplex PCR, yet TCRdb's version contains in-frame clones alone and is incomplete. The sample contains millions of clones, just over 90% of which appear only once. The CDR3 has 15 residues. Germline V lookup: CDR1 SGHDT, CDR2 YYEEEE. J was trimmed by 3 bases and V by 2 bases; bases with no gene match: 5. Comment on this clone: As yet, its antigen is unknown.

This clonotype was obtained from a man between 18 and 35 years old in good health. This rearrangement joins TRBV5-6 to TRBJ1-2, with 9 bases identical to TRBD1. Sequences were obtained from naive CD4+ T cells sorted from blood. Subset here: CD45RA+ positively selected. For the CDR3, the DNA is TGTGCCAGCAGCTTAACCGGGACAGGGTACTATGGCTACACCTTC. As protein: CASSLTGTGYYGYTF.